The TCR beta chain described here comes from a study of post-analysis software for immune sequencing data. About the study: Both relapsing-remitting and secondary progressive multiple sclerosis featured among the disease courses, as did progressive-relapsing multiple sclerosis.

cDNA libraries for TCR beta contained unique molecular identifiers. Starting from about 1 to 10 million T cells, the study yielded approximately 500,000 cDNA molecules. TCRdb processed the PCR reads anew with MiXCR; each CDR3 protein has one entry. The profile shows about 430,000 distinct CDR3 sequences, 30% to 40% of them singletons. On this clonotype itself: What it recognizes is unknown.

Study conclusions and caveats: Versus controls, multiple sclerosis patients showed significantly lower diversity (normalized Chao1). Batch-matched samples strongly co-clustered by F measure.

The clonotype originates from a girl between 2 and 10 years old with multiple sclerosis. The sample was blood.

The CDR3 reads CASSYSGSFTEAFF. CDR3 nucleotides: TGTGCCAGCAGTTACTCGGGATCCTTCACTGAAGCTTTCTTT. The chain combines TRBV6-2 or TRBV6-3 with TRBJ1-1; D remains ambiguous. Deletions cut 0 bases from V and 4 bases from J, with 9 bases between. The CDR3 covers 14 residues. Looked up from germline, CDR1 is MNHEY and CDR2 is SVGEGT.